The 9 T cell receptor beta chains below were found in one sample sequenced in a study of shared clonotypes between healthy human individuals. Generated by immunoSEQ multiplex PCR, the TCRdb table keeps only in-frame clones and is missing some. The repertoire holds hundreds of thousands of clones, with over 65% as singletons. Source material: memory CD4+ T cells sorted from blood. Subset defined: CD45RA-negative fraction. The receptors were gathered from a woman aged 25-40 years in good health.

The genes are TRBV5-1 and TRBJ1-1; a weak D match, TRBD1 (5 bases). Trimming left V 0 bases short and J 12 bases short, with 18 bases between. Germline-derived CDR1 and CDR2 are SGHRS and YFSETQ. This CDR3 has 14 residues. CDR3 sequence reads: CASSLGSGGGWTFF. The CDR3 bases are TGCGCCAGCAGCTTGGGTTCGGGGGGTGGGTGGACTTTCTTT.

The chain carries TRBV28 and TRBJ2-2; TRBD2 aligns across 12 bases. The V and J ends lost 4 bases and 4 bases, in that order; junction bases with no gene match: 10. The CDR3 is 18 residues long. The germline V gene encodes CDR1 MDHEN and CDR2 SYDVKM. CDR3 sequence reads: CASSSPLGLAGLTGELFF. The CDR3 nucleotides are TGTGCCAGCAGTTCCCCCCTAGGACTAGCGGGGCTCACCGGGGAGCTGTTTTTT.

The genes are TRBV9 and TRBJ2-7; 8 nucleotides match TRBD1. The germline V gene has CDR1 SGDLS and CDR2 YYNGEE. CDR3 length: 14 amino acids. V lost 3 bases to trimming and J lost 8 bases; unmatched junction nucleotides: 10. DNA of the CDR3: TGTGCCAGCAGCGCAGAGACAGGGGCAGCTCAGCAGTACTTC. Its translation is CASSAETGAAQQYF.

This clone came up a few times. The chain links TRBV6-5 to TRBJ1-2; TRBD1 matches 7 bases. The CDR3 has 13 residues. Trimming cost V 10 bases and J 4 bases; bases outside gene matches: 9. Looked up from germline, CDR1 is MNHEY and CDR2 is SVGAGI. CDR3 residues: CAIGPTGSYGYTF. In DNA, the CDR3 is TGTGCCATAGGGCCGACAGGGAGCTATGGCTACACCTTC.

The chain recombines TRBV28 with TRBJ1-2; D might be TRBD1 (6 bases). The germline CDR1 and CDR2 sequences are MDHEN and SYDVKM. CDR3 length: 15 residues. The V end was cut by 6 bases, the J end by 4 bases, with 18 bases between. The CDR3: CASRSHTGSLYGYTF. The CDR3 DNA reads TGTGCCAGCAGAAGCCACACAGGGTCACTCTATGGCTACACCTTC.

A remark on this clone: The sample holds other DNA sequences that translate to the same CDR3. The chain joins TRBV5-1 to TRBJ2-5; D unclear. The CDR3 length is 13 residues. Germline V gene data show CDR1 as SGHRS and CDR2 as YFSETQ. V was trimmed by 0 bases and J by 3 bases, leaving 6 bases between them. The CDR3 spells CASSLGSEETQYF. CDR3 sequence (DNA): TGCGCCAGCAGCTTGGGTTCAGAAGAGACCCAGTACTTC.

The CDR3 DNA follows: TGTGCCAGTAGTATCCCCGGGACAGCCTATGGCTACACCTTC. This encodes CASSIPGTAYGYTF. The chain recombines TRBV19 with TRBJ1-2; 7 bases are shared with TRBD1. This CDR3 is built from 14 residues. Losses at the gene ends were 3 bases for V and 4 bases for J; bases not matched to a gene: 5. Germline assignment: CDR1 LNHDA and CDR2 SQIVND (reference sequence).

This clone was seen a few times. The rearrangement uses TRBV6-5 and TRBJ2-5, with TRBD1 as a possible D gene (6 bases). Trimming shortened V by 7 bases and J by 3 bases, and 15 bases separated the two germline ends. Germline assignment: CDR1 MNHEY and CDR2 SVGAGI. The CDR3 sequence is 14 residues long. CDR3 loop: CASKTGTAEETQYF. The CDR3 DNA is TGTGCCAGCAAAACAGGGACGGCAGAAGAGACCCAGTACTTC.

V usage is TRBV10-1 and J usage is TRBJ1-4; D uncertain. Between the trimmed V and J ends, which lost 0 bases and 0 bases, there was a span of 5 bases. Germline CDR1 is WNHNN and CDR2 is SYGVQD (reference sequence). The CDR3 is made up of 15 amino acids. CDR3 bases: TGCGCCAGCAGTGAGTCGGCAGCAACTAATGAAAAACTGTTTTTT. Its protein is CASSESAATNEKLFF.